This T cell receptor beta chain was recorded in a study of shared clonotypes between healthy human individuals (dated by TCRdb to 2020 to 2021). Some background on the complete study: The cohort comprised two women and a few men aged 18 to 49 years. Per donor, three plates each were used for CD4 naive and CD4 memory, two for CD8 naive, and one for CD8 memory. The study deeply sequenced blood TCR repertoires of about 5 healthy adults to estimate repertoire size and the extent of clonotype sharing between individuals. Libraries were prepared and TCR repertoires were sequenced by different laboratories using diverse techniques, in order to increase sequencing depth and limit assay-specific biases. Per donor, leukapheresis produced somewhere between about 0.8 and 9 billion PBMCs.

The donors were healthy, HIV-negative adults who had no recently reported acute infections or vaccinations. Every donor was a Caucasian adult residing in Nashville, Tennessee, USA. CD8 memory samples were composed of magnetically selected CD45RO+ cells combined with CCR7-negative CD45RA+ effector memory (TemRA) cells. Blood was obtained by leukapheresis, after which PBMCs were separated by Ficoll-Histopaque density gradient centrifugation and cryopreserved in liquid nitrogen vapor phase. Analytical flow cytometry was used to check the purity and quantity of each magnetically sorted T cell population. Each sorted fraction had its genomic DNA isolated and then quantified by UV absorbance on a Nanodrop 2000c. The full study reports these points: Compared with non-shared clonotypes, clonotypes shared by all four sorted-subset donors had higher generation probabilities. Even with the large sequencing depth, rarefaction of the sorted-subset datasets indicated that sequencing was incomplete. Because the study included a small number of donors, the genetic and exposure-history diversity represented was limited. Estimated clonotype richness was generally larger for naive than for memory subsets. Sampling was restricted to blood, and TCR repertoires in tissue are likely to differ from TCR repertoires in blood. Pairwise subsampling indicated that sequencing depth was expected to affect the degree of clonotype sharing among donors. Across a handful of donors, approximately 5% of naive CD4, roughly 3.4% of naive CD8, 2.3% of memory CD4, and 0.4% of memory CD8 clonotypes were shared.

Trimming takes 6 bases from V and 4 bases from J, and the germline ends sit 24 bases apart. CDR1 and CDR2 (MGHRA, YSYEKL) derive from the germline V gene. The CDR3, from cysteine to phenylalanine, totals 17 residues. The sequence is cut down to CDR3 DNA, 51 bases in frame from base 1. About this clone: Its antigen is unknown. No per-base quality is available; no much larger clone lies one base away.

TCR CDR3 regions were amplified from genomic DNA by multiplex PCR using the deep immunoSEQ assay. Extracted genomic DNA from each cell subset was spread evenly across all wells of several immunoSEQ 96-well plates, with each plate serving as a replicate. For sorted subsets, around 200 ng genomic DNA, equal to about 30,000 T cell genomes, was loaded into each replicate PCR. Purified libraries were quantified with a Qubit 3.0 fluorometer, sized on a Bioanalyzer 2100, and re-quantified with the KAPA Library Quantification kit. A separate single-read 150-cycle Illumina NextSeq 550 flow cell was used to sequence each immunoSEQ 96-well plate. The authors' pipeline ran thus. The immunoSEQ output contained only junctional sequences without quality scores, so filtering could not match that applied to full-length reads. Sequences were annotated with PyIR, a Python wrapper for IgBLAST v1.9, and V/J genes and CDR3 were assigned using IMGT germline references. Reads were filtered out if the reads had weak V/J assignments (E-value above 1e-6), no CDR3, stop codons, out-of-frame junctions, or ambiguous translated residues. V3J clonotypes were defined by identical inferred V gene, J gene, and CDR3 amino acid sequence. To compute the percentage overlap between repertoires, the number of shared unique clonotypes was divided by the size of the smaller repertoire. Richness of each repertoire was evaluated using RTK rarefaction, the Chao1 estimator, and Recon v2.1 estimates of unobserved clonotypes. Generation probabilities for all TCRbeta clonotypes obtained by the gDNA method from several donors were computed using OLGA. The immuneACCESS repertoire file appears here via TCRdb, limited to in-frame rearrangements. These files lack a portion of the clones; in checked studies, under half of the deficit traces to unresolved V genes, and the cause of the others is not known. V and J calls and clone size come straight from that table; D and trimming were deduced from the DNA. This sample comprises under 150,000 clones, under 70% of them detected only once. The top ten clones comprise 20% to 25% of the sample.

Sequenced: memory CD8+ T cells sorted from blood. Reading the label with the study, this specimen's cell subset or site is: CD45RO+ cells pooled with CCR7-negative TemRA cells. This receptor was identified in a woman in her twenties or thirties in good health. Recombination connected TRBV4-1 to TRBJ1-1, with a tentative D gene TRBD1 over 5 matching bases. The CDR3 reads CASRARQGALMGTEAFF. The bases read TGCGCCAGCAGAGCTAGGCAGGGCGCTCTGATGGGCACTGAAGCTTTCTTT.